Listed here are 20 T cell receptor beta chains from one sample, sequenced in a study of blood T cell repertoires in COVID-19. TCRdb's copy holds only in-frame clones and misses some; the assay was immunoSEQ multiplex PCR. The table includes more than 250,000 clones, more than 75% detected once. The specimen was peripheral blood. The receptors were gathered from a man over 45 with active or convalescent COVID-19.

The V gene is TRBV2, the J gene TRBJ1-5, with a weak D call TRBD1 (5 bases). The CDR3 has 13 amino acids. The germline V and J ends were trimmed by 7 bases and 3 bases, with 10 bases remaining between them. Germline V gene sequence: CDR1 SNHLY, CDR2 FYNNEI. As DNA, the CDR3 is TGTGCCAGCAATACAGGTCCCAATCAGCCCCAGCATTTT. This encodes CASNTGPNQPQHF.

The chain links TRBV28 to TRBJ2-7, with a tentative D call TRBD2 (6 bases). Germline CDR1 and CDR2: MDHEN and SYDVKM. CDR3 size: 12 residues. The V end lost 4 bases, the J end lost 2 bases, and 6 bases lay between the germline ends. CDR3 protein: CASSSGAYEQYF. CDR3 bases: TGTGCCAGCAGTTCGGGGGCCTACGAGCAGTACTTC.

The genes are TRBV9 and TRBJ1-6; 7 nucleotides agree with TRBD1. Germline CDR1 SGDLS, CDR2 YYNGEE. Unmatched junction bases numbered 13, after V lost 0 bases and J lost 7 bases. The CDR3 has 18 amino acids. CDR3 loop: CASSVGGPRGHRNSPLHF. CDR3 DNA: TGTGCCAGCAGCGTAGGGGGGCCGAGGGGGCACAGGAATTCACCCCTCCACTTT.

V and J are TRBV18 and TRBJ2-7, with 11 bases that match TRBD1. In germline, CDR1 is KGHSH, CDR2 LQKENI. J gave up 6 bases and V 6 bases, and 4 bases lay outside the gene matches. This CDR3 comprises 13 residues. CDR3 residues: CASSRDRGGEQYF. Written as DNA, the CDR3 is TGTGCCAGCTCGCGGGACAGGGGGGGCGAGCAGTACTTC.

This chain links TRBV28 with TRBJ2-7; D perhaps matches TRBD2 (6 bases). CDR1 is MDHEN and CDR2 is SYDVKM in the germline V gene. V was cut by 2 bases and J by 1 base, with 12 bases left in between. This CDR3 contains 15 residues. Written as DNA, the CDR3 is TGTGCCAGCAGTTTAGGGGGGTCCCAATCCTACGAGCAGTACTTC. Its translation is CASSLGGSQSYEQYF.

The V call is TRBV6-5, the J call TRBJ2-3; perhaps TRBD1 as D (6 bases). Germline values: CDR1 MNHEY, CDR2 SVGAGI. The CDR3 consists of 14 residues. V was trimmed by 8 bases and J by 2 bases, leaving 14 bases between them. CDR3 sequence reads: CASATGSDTDTQYF. CDR3 sequence (DNA): TGTGCCAGCGCAACAGGGAGCGACACAGATACGCAGTATTTT.

The chain links TRBV28 to TRBJ1-6; TRBD1 matches 10 bases. This CDR3 has 15 amino acids. V shed 5 bases and J 7 bases; nucleotides not matched to a gene: 5. Germline lookup yields CDR1 MDHEN and CDR2 SYDVKM. This chain's CDR3 is CASSTGQGTNSPLHF. In DNA form, the CDR3 reads TGTGCCAGCAGTACGGGACAGGGGACGAATTCACCCCTCCACTTT.

This chain links TRBV4-2 with TRBJ2-1, with 9 bases aligning to TRBD2. The CDR3 totals 17 residues. Germline V lookup: CDR1 LGHNA, CDR2 YNFKEQ. Losses at the gene ends were 1 base for V and 2 bases for J; bases not matched to a gene: 6. The CDR3 sequence is CASSQAGSGGTYNEQFF. The CDR3 DNA reads as TGTGCCAGCAGCCAAGCAGGTAGCGGGGGCACCTACAATGAGCAGTTCTTC.

The J gene is TRBJ1-2, the V gene TRBV4-1; D is perhaps TRBD1 (5 bases). Germline CDR1 is MGHRA and CDR2 is YSYEKL. Trimming cost V 3 bases and J 0 bases, with 26 bases left between them. The CDR3 extends over 20 amino acids. In nucleotides, the CDR3 is TGCGCCAGCAGCCAGAAACCACGCCGGGGGTCGAGTCGAGCTAACTATGGCTACACCTTC. Its translation: CASSQKPRRGSSRANYGYTF.

The chain couples TRBV7-2 to TRBJ1-6; 8 bases fit TRBD1. V lost 6 bases, J lost 9 bases, and 7 bases stayed unmatched. The CDR3 contains 14 residues. The germline V gene encodes CDR1 SGHTA and CDR2 FQGNSA. CDR3 nucleotide sequence: TGTGCCAGCAGGGACGGACAGGGCCTTTCACCCCTCCACTTT. Amino acids: CASRDGQGLSPLHF.

The V and J genes are TRBV30 and TRBJ1-3, with D possibly TRBD1 on 6 matching bases. With 2 bases removed from V and 7 bases from J, the gap between germline ends came to 6 bases. Germline CDR1 GTSNPN, CDR2 SVGIG (reference sequence). This CDR3 is 11 amino acids long. The DNA of the CDR3 is TGTGCCTGGAGTCAGGGGAACACCATATATTTT. Protein: CAWSQGNTIYF.

This clone was seen just once. The rearrangement links TRBV7-9 to TRBJ2-1; D remains unclear. V lost 1 base, J lost 3 bases, and 10 bases lay in between. The CDR3 is 15 residues long. Per the germline V gene, CDR1 is SEHNR and CDR2 is FQNEAQ (reference sequence). In DNA, the CDR3 is TGTGCCAGCAGCTTAGGTCGTCTCGTCTACAATGAGCAGTTCTTC. This translates into CASSLGRLVYNEQFF.

V gene TRBV6-5 combines with J gene TRBJ2-1; TRBD2 matches at 10 bases. The V gene end was trimmed by 2 bases and the J gene end by 1 base; junction bases not matched to a gene: 2. Germline V CDR1 and CDR2: MNHEY, SVGAGI. CDR3 length equals 16 residues. The CDR3 reads CASSYNSGGSYNEQFF. CDR3 DNA sequence: TGTGCCAGCAGTTACAATAGCGGGGGGTCCTACAATGAGCAGTTCTTC.

In DNA form, the CDR3 reads TGTGCCAGCAGGAGGCGGGAGACCTCCTACGAGCAGTACTTC. Encoded protein: CASRRRETSYEQYF. The chain recombines TRBV2 with TRBJ2-7; TRBD2 agrees at 7 bases. Germline V gene lookup returns CDR1 SNHLY and CDR2 FYNNEI. The CDR3 is made up of 14 amino acids. With 6 bases clipped from V and 0 bases from J, the junction kept 5 bases outside the gene matches.

The chain combines TRBV30 with TRBJ2-5, with D tentatively TRBD2 (5 bases). Per germline, CDR1 GTSNPN and CDR2 SVGIG (reference sequence). The CDR3 spans 16 residues. V lost 3 bases to trimming and J lost 3 bases, with 20 bases between them. CDR3 sequence: CAWSTGMVSRKETQYF. The CDR3 bases are TGTGCCTGGAGCACGGGAATGGTATCGAGAAAAGAGACCCAGTACTTC.

The genes are TRBV10-3 and TRBJ1-5; possible D gene TRBD1, 5 bases. V lost 5 bases and J 0 bases, leaving 8 bases between the germline ends. Germline V gene lookup returns CDR1 ENHRY and CDR2 SYGVKD. The CDR3 runs 14 residues. In DNA form, the CDR3 reads TGTGCCATCAGTTACGGGGGTAGCAATCAGCCCCAGCATTTT. This encodes CAISYGGSNQPQHF.

V and J are TRBV13 and TRBJ2-2; TRBD1 is a possible D gene (5 bases). The germline V gene encodes CDR1 PRHDT and CDR2 FYEKMQ (reference sequence). V was cut by 0 bases and J by 6 bases, with 11 bases left in between. The CDR3 loop spans 15 amino acids. The CDR3 loop reads CASSLGTDKAGELFF. The CDR3 nucleotides read TGTGCCAGCAGCTTAGGGACAGATAAGGCCGGGGAGCTGTTTTTT.

The rearrangement uses TRBV4-3 and TRBJ1-2, with 8 bases aligning to TRBD1. The germline V gene encodes CDR1 LGHNA and CDR2 YSLEER. There are 15 residues in the CDR3. Trimming took 0 bases from V and 8 from J; bases not matched to a gene: 8. Here the CDR3 DNA reads TGCGCCAGCAGCCAAGATCGAAGGACAGGGTTAGGCTACACCTTC. Translated, it gives CASSQDRRTGLGYTF.

The chain has TRBV7-9 and TRBJ1-4; 8 bases agree with TRBD1. The length of the CDR3 is 16 residues. Germline values: CDR1 SEHNR, CDR2 FQNEAQ (reference sequence). The V segment lost 5 bases and the J segment 3 bases; nucleotides outside the gene matches: 8. CDR3 sequence: CASSPDPGGPNEKLFF. The DNA of the CDR3 is TGTGCCAGCAGCCCCGACCCAGGGGGCCCTAATGAAAAACTGTTTTTT.

The rearrangement joins TRBV5-1 to TRBJ1-4; D might be TRBD1 (6 bases). The CDR3 contains 14 residues. V gave up 4 bases and J gave up 5 bases, with 12 bases separating them. Germline CDR1 reads SGHRS; CDR2 reads YFSETQ. Here the CDR3 reads CASSPGHLNEKLFF. For the CDR3, the DNA is TGCGCCAGCAGCCCGGGACACCTAAATGAAAAACTGTTTTTT.